Each of the 18 T cell receptor beta chains below was sequenced from the same sample in a study of T-cell reconstitution after alpha-beta-depleted transplantation in children. Preparation of the TCRbeta library involved a method that used unique molecular identifiers. TCRdb reprocessed the PCR reads via MiXCR and lists one record per CDR3 protein. The data contain about 440,000 distinct CDR3 sequences, over 40% of them singletons. Sequences were derived from PBMCs, sampled before TCRalphabeta/CD19-depleted stem cell transplant. The receptor source for this set is a girl under 10 years old with aplastic anemia, due to receive a stem cell transplant.

The CDR3 nucleotides are TGTGCCAGCAGCTTTGGTGAAGCCGATCAGCCCCAGCATTTT. It specifies CASSFGEADQPQHF. The rearrangement links TRBV12-1 to TRBJ1-5. TRBV12-1 is designated a pseudogene. The CDR3 contains 14 residues.

The rearrangement joins TRBV11-3 to TRBJ2-1, with D perhaps TRBD2 (5 bases). Germline CDR1 is SGHNT and CDR2 is YENEEA. There are 14 residues in the CDR3. V was clipped by 3 bases and J by 9 bases, with 15 bases between them. CDR3 nucleotide sequence: TGTGCCAGCAGCTTGAGGGATTGGATCGGTGAGCAGTTCTTC. Its protein is CASSLRDWIGEQFF.

A few counts support this clonotype. One junction end does not reproduce the germline sequence, and a read error may be involved. The V and J genes are TRBV7-9 and TRBJ2-1; D remains unclear. Per the germline V gene, CDR1 is SEHNR and CDR2 is FQNEAQ (reference sequence). The CDR3 is 15 amino acids. The CDR3 is CASSQLASSYNEHFF. In DNA, the CDR3 is TGTGCCAGCAGCCAGCTCGCGAGCTCCTACAATGAGCATTTCTTC.

J is TRBJ1-2 and V is TRBV6-1; TRBD1 matches 8 bases. The CDR3 totals 13 residues. Trimming at V came to 6 bases and at J to 7 bases, leaving 7 bases not matched to a gene. Per the germline V gene, CDR1 is MNHNS and CDR2 is SASEGT. The CDR3 sequence: CASSRGQGRGYTF. CDR3 DNA: TGTGCCAGCAGCCGAGGACAGGGTCGTGGCTACACCTTC.

The chain links TRBV7-2 to TRBJ1-1, with a tentative D call TRBD1 (5 bases). The CDR3 is 15 residues long. Germline V gene sequence: CDR1 SGHTA, CDR2 FQGNSA. The germline V and J ends were trimmed by 5 bases and 7 bases, with 20 bases remaining between them. For the CDR3, the DNA is TGTGCCAGCAGCCGCGGCGGGCGGTGGGGCCTTGAAGCTTTCTTT. Encoded protein: CASSRGGRWGLEAFF.

The gene calls are TRBV20-1 and TRBJ1-6; D not certain. The CDR3 totals 14 residues. Germline values: CDR1 DFQATT, CDR2 SNEGSKA (reference sequence). V was clipped by 3 bases and J by 6 bases, with 12 bases between them. The DNA of the CDR3 is TGCAGTGCTAGCCAACAGAACGCTAATTCACCCCTCCACTTT. Amino acids: CSASQQNANSPLHF.

In DNA form, the CDR3 reads TGTGCCGCCCGGTCAAGAGCGTCTAGCACAGATACGCAGTATTTT. Protein sequence: CAARSRASSTDTQYF. The chain is built from TRBV28 and TRBJ2-3; D not resolved. The CDR3 extends over 15 amino acids. Germline assignment: CDR1 MDHEN and CDR2 SYDVKM. V was pared by 11 bases and J by 0 bases, with 18 bases between. Looking up the rest from reference TRBV28 and TRBJ2-3 gives the full variable domain: DVKVTQSSRYLVKRTGEKVFLECVQDMDHENMFWYRQDPGLGLRLIYFSYDVKMKEKGDIPEGYSVSREKKERFSLILESASTNQTSMYLCAARSRASSTDTQYFGPGTRLTVL.

This chain links TRBV3-1 with TRBJ2-5; the D gene is possibly TRBD2 (5 bases). The length of the CDR3 is 16 residues. The germline V gene encodes CDR1 LGHDT and CDR2 YNNKEL (reference sequence). Trimming shortened V by 1 base and J by 1 base, and 13 bases separated the two germline ends. CDR3 region: CASSQGGGGSQETQYF. The DNA of the CDR3 is TGTGCCAGCAGCCAAGGTGGAGGAGGCAGCCAAGAGACCCAGTACTTC.

The gene calls are TRBV7-8 and TRBJ2-3; a weak D match, TRBD2 (6 bases). This CDR3 has 15 amino acids. From germline, CDR1 is SGHVS and CDR2 FQNEAQ. The V and J ends lost 6 bases and 6 bases respectively, with 19 bases between them. CDR3 residues: CASRELTPEGDTQYF. CDR3 DNA: TGTGCCAGCAGGGAACTCACCCCGGAGGGGGATACGCAGTATTTT.

The chain couples TRBV20-1 to TRBJ2-2; tentatively, D is TRBD2 (5 bases). Trimming pared 5 bases from V and 8 bases from J, leaving 15 bases between. CDR3 length: 13 residues. The germline gives CDR1 DFQATT, CDR2 SNEGSKA (reference sequence). The CDR3 DNA follows: TGCAGTGCTCAGGAGGCGGTGAAGGGGGAGCTGTTTTTT. Protein sequence: CSAQEAVKGELFF.

The sample holds many counts of this clonotype. Written as DNA, the CDR3 is TGCGCCAGCAGCTCCGGTGGCGGGGAGCTGTTTTTT. Translating it yields CASSSGGGELFF. The chain combines TRBV5-1 with TRBJ2-2; D unresolved. The CDR3 sequence is 12 residues long. In germline, CDR1 is SGHRS, CDR2 YFSETQ. V lost 3 bases and J 7 bases, leaving 7 bases between the germline ends.

This clonotype came up a few times. The chain joins TRBV6-4 to TRBJ2-1; D remains ambiguous. The CDR3 runs to 13 residues. V shed 0 bases and J shed 8 bases, with 8 bases lying between them. From germline, CDR1 is MRHNA and CDR2 SNTAGT. The chain's CDR3 is CASSDSGNDEQFF. The CDR3, as DNA: TGTGCCAGCAGTGACTCAGGTAACGATGAGCAGTTCTTC.

This clonotype was recorded only once. V is TRBV6-5 and J is TRBJ1-4; tentatively, D is TRBD1 (5 bases). This CDR3 is 12 amino acids long. Trimming took off 7 bases at V and 8 bases at J, with 11 bases between the two ends. CDR1 MNHEY and CDR2 SVGAGI come from the germline V gene. CDR3 sequence reads: CASTRTPEKLFF. CDR3 coding DNA: TGTGCCAGCACGAGGACACCCGAAAAACTGTTTTTT.

This clonotype has only a few counts. The chain carries TRBV4-1 and TRBJ2-3; 12 bases map to TRBD2. Germline-derived CDR1 and CDR2 are MGHRA and YSYEKL. The V segment lost 0 bases and the J segment 4 bases; nucleotides outside the gene matches: 8. The CDR3 spans 18 residues. CDR3 amino acids: CASSQDNPLAGGPDTQYF. In nucleotides, the CDR3 is TGCGCCAGCAGCCAAGATAATCCACTAGCGGGGGGCCCAGATACGCAGTATTTT.

This clonotype was seen a handful of times. This chain uses TRBV7-2 with TRBJ2-3; TRBD2 matches at 9 bases. CDR3 size: 16 residues. CDR1 and CDR2 (germline): SGHTA, FQGNSA. V gave up 1 base and J gave up 5 bases; unmatched junction bases: 7. The CDR3 DNA reads as TGTGCCAGCAGCTTAGTGGCGGGAGGGCGTCGAGATACGCAGTATTTT. Protein sequence: CASSLVAGGRRDTQYF.

This clonotype was seen at least ten times. The chain carries TRBV4-1 and TRBJ1-2; D is uncertain. CDR1 is MGHRA, CDR2 YSYEKL, per germline. There are 15 residues in the CDR3. V shed 1 base and J shed 6 bases, with 15 bases lying between them. The CDR3 loop reads CASSQARYSGNGYTF. CDR3 in DNA: TGCGCCAGCAGCCAAGCCCGTTACAGTGGCAATGGCTACACCTTC.

The rearrangement links TRBV28 to TRBJ1-2, with TRBD1 as a possible D gene (5 bases). Germline CDR1 reads MDHEN; CDR2 reads SYDVKM. CDR3 size: 12 residues. The V end was cut by 11 bases, the J end by 2 bases, with 12 bases between. The CDR3 sequence: CAQGSSNYGYTF. For the CDR3, the DNA is TGTGCCCAGGGATCTTCGAACTATGGCTACACCTTC.

This clonotype was recorded a few times. The chain uses TRBV2 and TRBJ1-6; D is unclear. Germline V gives CDR1 SNHLY, CDR2 FYNNEI. V lost 8 bases and J lost 8, with 13 bases in between. The CDR3 spans 13 residues. The CDR3 is CASRWNSDSPLHF. As DNA, the CDR3 is TGTGCCAGCCGTTGGAACTCGGATTCACCCCTCCACTTT. Supplemented by reference TRBV2 and TRBJ1-6, the full variable domain reads EPEVTQTPSHQVTQMGQEVILRCVPISNHLYFYWYRQILGQKVEFLVSFYNNEISEKSEIFDDQFSVERPDGSNFTLKIRSTKLEDSAMYFCASRWNSDSPLHFGNGTRLTVT.